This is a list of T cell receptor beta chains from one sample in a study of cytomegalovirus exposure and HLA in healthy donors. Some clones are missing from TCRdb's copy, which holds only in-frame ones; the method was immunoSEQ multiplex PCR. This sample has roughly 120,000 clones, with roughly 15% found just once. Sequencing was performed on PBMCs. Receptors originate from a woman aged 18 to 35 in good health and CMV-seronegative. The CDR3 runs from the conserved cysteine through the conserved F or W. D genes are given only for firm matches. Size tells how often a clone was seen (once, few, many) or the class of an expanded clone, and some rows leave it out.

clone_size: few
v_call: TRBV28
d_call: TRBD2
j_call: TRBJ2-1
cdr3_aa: CASTLAGGDNEQFF
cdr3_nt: TGTGCCAGCACACTAGCGGGGGGGGACAATGAGCAGTTCTTC

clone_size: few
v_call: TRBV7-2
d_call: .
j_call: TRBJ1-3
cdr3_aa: CASSLARFSGNTIYF
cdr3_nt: TGTGCCAGCAGCTTAGCACGGTTCTCTGGAAACACCATATATTTT

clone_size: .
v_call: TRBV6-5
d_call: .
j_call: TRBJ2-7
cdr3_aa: CASNGGTYEQYF
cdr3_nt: TGTGCCAGCAATGGAGGAACCTACGAGCAGTACTTC

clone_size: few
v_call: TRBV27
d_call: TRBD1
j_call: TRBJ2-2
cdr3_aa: CASSQKRTGSLTGELFF
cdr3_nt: TGTGCCAGCAGTCAAAAGAGGACAGGGAGTCTCACCGGGGAGCTGTTTTTT

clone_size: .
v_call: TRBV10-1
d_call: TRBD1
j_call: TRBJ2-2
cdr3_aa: CASSEGQGVHGELFF
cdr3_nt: TGCGCCAGCAGTGAGGGGCAGGGGGTCCACGGGGAGCTGTTTTTT

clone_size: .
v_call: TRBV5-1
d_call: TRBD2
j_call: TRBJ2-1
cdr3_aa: CASWGEGLSGEQFF
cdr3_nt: TGCGCCAGTTGGGGGGAGGGTCTTTCGGGTGAGCAGTTCTTC

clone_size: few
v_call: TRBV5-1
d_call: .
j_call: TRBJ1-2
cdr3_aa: CASSFGQSGYGYTF
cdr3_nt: TGCGCCAGCAGCTTTGGACAGTCAGGGTATGGCTACACCTTC

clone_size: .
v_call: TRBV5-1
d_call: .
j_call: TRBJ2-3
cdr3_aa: CASSLGHPGTDTQYF
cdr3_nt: TGCGCCAGCAGCTTGGGACATCCCGGCACAGATACGCAGTATTTT

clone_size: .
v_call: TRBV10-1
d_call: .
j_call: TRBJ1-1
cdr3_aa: CASSQTADTEAFF
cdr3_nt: TGCGCCAGCAGTCAAACAGCGGACACTGAAGCTTTCTTT

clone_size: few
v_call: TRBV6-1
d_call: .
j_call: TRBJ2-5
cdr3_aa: CASSQNYAGLLNF
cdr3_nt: TGTGCCAGCAGCCAAAATTATGCGGGGTTGCTAAACTTC

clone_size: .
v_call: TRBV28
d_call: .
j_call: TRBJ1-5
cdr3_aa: CASSSTQGYQPQHF
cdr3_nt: TGTGCCAGCAGCTCTACCCAGGGGTATCAGCCCCAGCATTTT

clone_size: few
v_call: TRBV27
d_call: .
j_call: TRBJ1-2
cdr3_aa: CASSFRGYGYTF
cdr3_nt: TGTGCCAGCAGTTTCCGGGGCTATGGCTACACCTTC

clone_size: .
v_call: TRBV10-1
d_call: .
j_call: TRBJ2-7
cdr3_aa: CASSESTEGQYF
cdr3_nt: TGCGCCAGCAGTGAGTCGACCGAGGGGCAGTACTTC

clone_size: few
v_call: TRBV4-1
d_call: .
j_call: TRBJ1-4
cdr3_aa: CASSRDEKLFF
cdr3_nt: TGCGCCAGCAGCCGCGATGAAAAACTGTTTTTT

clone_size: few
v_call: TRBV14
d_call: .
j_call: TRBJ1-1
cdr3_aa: CASSQAWGGSTEAFF
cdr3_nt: TGTGCCAGCAGCCAAGCTTGGGGGGGGTCGACTGAAGCTTTCTTT

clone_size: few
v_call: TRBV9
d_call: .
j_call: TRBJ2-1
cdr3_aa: CASSAGTPPYNEQFF
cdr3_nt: TGTGCCAGCAGCGCCGGGACTCCACCCTACAATGAGCAGTTCTTC

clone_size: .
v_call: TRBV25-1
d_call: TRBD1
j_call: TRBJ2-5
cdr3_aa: CASSELIGTGGETQYF
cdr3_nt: TGTGCCAGCAGTGAATTAATTGGGACAGGGGGAGAGACCCAGTACTTC

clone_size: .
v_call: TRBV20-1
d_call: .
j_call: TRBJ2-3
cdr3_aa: CSRASSGTQYF
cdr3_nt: TGCAGCAGAGCCTCCTCAGGTACGCAGTATTTT

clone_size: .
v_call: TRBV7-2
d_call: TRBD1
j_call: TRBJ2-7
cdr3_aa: CASSLRGQGYEQYF
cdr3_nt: TGTGCCAGCAGCTTACGGGGACAGGGATACGAGCAGTACTTC

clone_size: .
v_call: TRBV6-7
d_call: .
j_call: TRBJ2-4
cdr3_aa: CASSYSSPILWAKNIQYF
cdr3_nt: TGTGCCAGCAGTTACTCGAGCCCGATCCTATGGGCCAAAAACATTCAGTACTTC

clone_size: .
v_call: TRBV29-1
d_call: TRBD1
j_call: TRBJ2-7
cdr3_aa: CSVGTGFEQYF
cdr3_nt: TGCAGCGTGGGGACAGGCTTCGAGCAGTACTTC

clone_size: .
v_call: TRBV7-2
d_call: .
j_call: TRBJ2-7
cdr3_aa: CASSFTGLTYEQYF
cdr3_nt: TGTGCCAGCAGCTTTACAGGTCTAACCTACGAGCAGTACTTC

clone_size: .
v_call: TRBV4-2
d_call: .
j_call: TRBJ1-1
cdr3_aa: CASSQETESTEAFF
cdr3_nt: TGTGCCAGCAGCCAAGAGACAGAGAGCACTGAAGCTTTCTTT

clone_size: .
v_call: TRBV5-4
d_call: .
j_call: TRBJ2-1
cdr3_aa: CASSFSGSYNEQFF
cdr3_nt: TGTGCCAGCAGCTTTAGCGGCTCCTACAATGAGCAGTTCTTC

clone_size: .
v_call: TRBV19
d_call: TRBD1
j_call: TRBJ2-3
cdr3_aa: CASSITGVITNTQYF
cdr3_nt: TGTGCCAGTAGTATAACAGGGGTAATAACGAATACGCAGTATTTT

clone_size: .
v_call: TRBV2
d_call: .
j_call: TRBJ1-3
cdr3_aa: CASVSSGNTIYF
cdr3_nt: TGTGCCAGCGTCAGCTCTGGAAACACCATATATTTT

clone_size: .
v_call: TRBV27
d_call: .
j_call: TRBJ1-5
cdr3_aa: CASSLYRGQPQHF
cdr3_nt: TGTGCCAGCAGTTTATACCGGGGGCAGCCCCAGCATTTT

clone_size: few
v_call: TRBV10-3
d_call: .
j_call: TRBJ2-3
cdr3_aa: CAISVNPGPDTQYF
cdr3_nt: TGTGCCATCAGTGTAAATCCAGGGCCAGATACGCAGTATTTT

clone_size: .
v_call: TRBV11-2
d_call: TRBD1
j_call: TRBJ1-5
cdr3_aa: CASSLLTGGQNQPQHF
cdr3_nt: TGTGCCAGCAGCTTACTTACAGGGGGGCAGAATCAGCCCCAGCATTTT

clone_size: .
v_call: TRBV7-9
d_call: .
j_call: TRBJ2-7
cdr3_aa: CASSSLSTSYEQYF
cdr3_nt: TGTGCCAGCAGCTCACTTAGTACTTCCTACGAGCAGTACTTC

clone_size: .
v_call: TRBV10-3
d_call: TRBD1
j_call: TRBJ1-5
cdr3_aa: CAISESFQGAGQPQHF
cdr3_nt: TGTGCCATCAGTGAGTCGTTCCAGGGGGCCGGGCAGCCCCAGCATTTT

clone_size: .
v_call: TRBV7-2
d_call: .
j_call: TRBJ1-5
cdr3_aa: CASSLGAAGRNQPQHF
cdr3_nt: TGTGCCAGCAGCTTAGGGGCGGCAGGGCGAAATCAGCCCCAGCATTTT

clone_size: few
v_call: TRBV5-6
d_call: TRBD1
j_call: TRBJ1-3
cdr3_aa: CATGTGNSGNTIYF
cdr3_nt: TGTGCCACCGGGACAGGTAACTCTGGAAACACCATATATTTT

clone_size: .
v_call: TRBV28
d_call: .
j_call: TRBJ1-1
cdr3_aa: CASIHQGGTEAFF
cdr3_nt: TGTGCCAGCATTCATCAGGGTGGGACTGAAGCTTTCTTT

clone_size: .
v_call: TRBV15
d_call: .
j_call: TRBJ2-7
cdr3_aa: CATSRTREREQYF
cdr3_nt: TGTGCCACCAGCAGAACCCGGGAGAGAGAGCAGTACTTC

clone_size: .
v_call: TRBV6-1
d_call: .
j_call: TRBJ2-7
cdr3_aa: CATQGWTYEQYF
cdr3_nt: TGTGCCACCCAGGGGTGGACGTACGAGCAGTACTTC

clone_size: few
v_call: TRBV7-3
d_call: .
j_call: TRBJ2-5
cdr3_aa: CASSLQETQYF
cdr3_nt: TGTGCCAGCAGCCTTCAAGAGACCCAGTACTTC

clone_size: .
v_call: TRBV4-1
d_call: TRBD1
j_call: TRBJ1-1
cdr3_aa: CASSQDKRGRGVGNTEAFF
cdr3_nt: TGCGCCAGCAGCCAAGATAAGAGGGGGCGAGGTGTCGGTAACACTGAAGCTTTCTTT

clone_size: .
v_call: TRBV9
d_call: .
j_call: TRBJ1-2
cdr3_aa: CASSAQDDYGYTF
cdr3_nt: TGTGCCAGCAGCGCCCAGGATGACTATGGCTACACCTTC

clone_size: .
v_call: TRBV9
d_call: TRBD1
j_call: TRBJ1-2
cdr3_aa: CASSVATGEVGYTF
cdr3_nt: TGTGCCAGCAGCGTAGCTACAGGGGAAGTAGGCTACACCTTC

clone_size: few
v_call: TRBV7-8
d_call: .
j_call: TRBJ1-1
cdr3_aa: CASSAEGIMNTEAFF
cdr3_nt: TGTGCCAGCAGCGCAGAGGGTATCATGAACACTGAAGCTTTCTTT

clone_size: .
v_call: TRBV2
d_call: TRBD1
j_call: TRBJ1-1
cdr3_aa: CASRQGAEAFF
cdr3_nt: TGTGCCAGCAGACAGGGGGCTGAAGCTTTCTTT

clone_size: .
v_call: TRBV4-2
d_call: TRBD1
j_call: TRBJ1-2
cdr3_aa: CASSQDQGTGPRAIF
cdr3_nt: TGTGCCAGCAGCCAAGATCAGGGGACAGGGCCCCGTGCCATCTTC

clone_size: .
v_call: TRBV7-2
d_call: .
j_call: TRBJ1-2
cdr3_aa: CASSLVGGGAYGYTF
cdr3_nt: TGTGCCAGCAGCTTAGTCGGGGGGGGTGCATATGGCTACACCTTC

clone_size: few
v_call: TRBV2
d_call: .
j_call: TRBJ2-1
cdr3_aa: CASSERYNEQFF
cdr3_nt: TGTGCCAGCAGTGAACGCTACAATGAGCAGTTCTTC

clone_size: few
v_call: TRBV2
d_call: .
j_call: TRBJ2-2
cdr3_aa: CASIADYNTGELFF
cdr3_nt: TGTGCCAGCATTGCAGATTATAACACCGGGGAGCTGTTTTTT

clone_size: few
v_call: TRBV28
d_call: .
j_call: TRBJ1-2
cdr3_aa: CASSGSASNYGYTF
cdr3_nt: TGTGCCAGCAGCGGGAGTGCCTCTAACTATGGCTACACCTTC

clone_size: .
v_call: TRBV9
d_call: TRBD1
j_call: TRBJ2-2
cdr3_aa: CASSAGQGVDTGELFF
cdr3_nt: TGTGCCAGCAGCGCGGGACAGGGGGTTGACACCGGGGAGCTGTTTTTT

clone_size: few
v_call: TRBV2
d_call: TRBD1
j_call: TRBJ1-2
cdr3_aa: CASSEQDRAYTF
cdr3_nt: TGTGCCAGCAGTGAACAGGACAGGGCGTACACCTTC